The present TCR beta chain was sequenced within a study of control samples from healthy donors and cancer patients. The germline CDR1 and CDR2 sequences are MGHRA and YSYEKL. The CDR3 has 17 amino acids. The V segment lost 3 bases and the J segment 2 bases; nucleotides outside the gene matches: 10. This clone has just a few counts. The repertoire was sequenced with immunoSEQ multiplex PCR; TCRdb's copy has only in-frame clones and lacks some. Seen here are about 58,000 clones, about 87% observed once, and the top ten hold more than 9.5%. The chain carries TRBV4-1 and TRBJ1-5; 7 bases match TRBD1. The material sequenced was PBMCs. This TCR was sampled from a woman aged 55-70 years with lung cancer. For the CDR3, the DNA is TGCGCCAGCAGCCAGGACCTGCGACAGGGCGGCAATCAGCCCCAGCATTTT. It specifies CASSQDLRQGGNQPQHF.